Each of the 8 T cell receptor beta chains below was sequenced from the same sample in a study of T cells in Graves' hyperthyroidism and ophthalmopathy. RNA transcripts were the template for amplifying TCR beta CDR3 regions. RT-PCR in the first round (using the HTBI primer set) targeted the TCR CDR3. MiXCR, applied by TCRdb to the multiplex PCR reads, yields one record per CDR3 protein. The repertoire holds over 500,000 distinct CDR3 sequences, with about a sixth as singletons. Sample: blood. Receptors were obtained from a woman aged 18-29 years with Graves' ophthalmopathy.

This clonotype was observed at least ten times. Written as DNA, the CDR3 is TGTGCCAGCAGTTCAGTTGGTGAGCAGTACTTC. It specifies CASSSVGEQYF. The chain couples TRBV28 to TRBJ2-7, with unresolved D. CDR3 length equals 11 residues. The germline CDR1 and CDR2 sequences are MDHEN and SYDVKM. V lost 4 bases to trimming and J lost 7 bases, with 8 bases between them.

This clonotype occurred many times. The CDR3 sequence: CASSGTSAAKETQYF. CDR3 sequence (DNA): TGTGCCAGCAGCGGGACTAGCGCGGCGAAAGAGACCCAGTACTTC. V is TRBV27 and J is TRBJ2-5; 10 nucleotides line up with TRBD2. V lost 6 bases and J lost 3; bases outside the gene matches: 7. Per the germline V gene, CDR1 is MNHEY and CDR2 is SMNVEV (reference sequence). The CDR3 covers 15 residues.

This clonotype occurred many times. The rearrangement links TRBV6-2 or TRBV6-3 to TRBJ2-1; D might be TRBD1 or TRBD2, each matching 6 bases. The CDR3 totals 15 residues. Germline CDR1 reads MNHEY; CDR2 reads SVGEGT. The V end lost 3 bases, the J end lost 7 bases, and 16 bases lay between the germline ends. The CDR3 DNA sequence: TGTGCCAGCAGTTATGGCCACGGGGGCTTAAATGAGCAGTTCTTC. This sequence encodes CASSYGHGGLNEQFF.

The rearrangement links TRBV4-1 to TRBJ2-1; no clear D. CDR1 MGHRA and CDR2 YSYEKL come from the germline V gene. The CDR3 consists of 14 residues. Trimming pared 1 base from V and 8 bases from J, leaving 12 bases between. CDR3 sequence reads: CASSQVNMEDEQFF. The CDR3 nucleotides read TGCGCCAGCAGCCAAGTCAATATGGAAGATGAGCAGTTCTTC.

The chain is built from TRBV27 and TRBJ2-3; no clear D. Germline CDR1 MNHEY, CDR2 SMNVEV (reference sequence). The length of the CDR3 is 15 residues. V shed 0 bases and J shed 7 bases, with 14 bases lying between them. CDR3 nucleotide sequence: TGTGCCAGCAGTTTATCAATTGGCTCTACATATACGCAGTATTTT. Residues: CASSLSIGSTYTQYF.

J is TRBJ2-3 and V is TRBV19; D is possibly TRBD1 or TRBD2 (6 bases each). This CDR3 is 14 amino acids long. V was clipped by 6 bases and J by 5 bases, with 15 bases between them. Germline assignment: CDR1 LNHDA and CDR2 SQIVND (reference sequence). DNA for the CDR3: TGTGCCAGTAGCTCAGAGGGGGGCAGAGATACGCAGTATTTT. This sequence encodes CASSSEGGRDTQYF.

The chain uses TRBV20-1 and TRBJ1-2; 9 bases map to TRBD1. Germline V CDR1 and CDR2: DFQATT, SNEGSKA (reference sequence). The length of the CDR3 is 13 residues. The V segment lost 6 bases and the J segment 5 bases; nucleotides outside the gene matches: 7. CDR3 protein: CSARTGTGYGYTF. CDR3 coding DNA: TGCAGTGCCAGGACCGGGACAGGGTATGGCTACACCTTC.

The J gene is TRBJ2-5, the V gene TRBV4-1, with D unresolved. Germline lookup yields CDR1 MGHRA and CDR2 YSYEKL. The CDR3 is 12 amino acids. Deletions cut 4 bases from V and 3 bases from J, with 6 bases between. CDR3 loop: CASSREEETQYF. CDR3 DNA sequence: TGCGCCAGCAGCCGAGAAGAAGAGACCCAGTACTTC.